Listed here are 2 T cell receptor beta chains from one sample, sequenced in a study of blood T cell repertoires in COVID-19 (dated by TCRdb to between 2020 and 2021). Preparation of the library involved the immunoSEQ multiplex PCR assay. This is the immuneACCESS table as TCRdb keeps it, with only in-frame sequences that have V and J called. A part of the clones is gone; compared with another copy, unresolved V genes explain less than half, and the rest is unexplained. The sample table lists 150,000 or so clones, over 75% of them with a count of one. Over 7% of the sample is taken by the ten largest. What was sequenced was PBMCs or T cells enriched from blood (not recorded which). Receptors were obtained from a woman aged 50 to 60 who had recovered from COVID-19.

This clone is a singleton in its sample. The rearrangement joins TRBV5-1 to TRBJ2-7; D perhaps matches TRBD1 (5 bases). The CDR3 is 15 residues long. Trimming removed 5 bases at V and 0 bases at J, with 15 bases between. The germline V gene has CDR1 SGHRS and CDR2 YFSETQ. The CDR3 loop reads CASRLQDGSSYEQYF. The DNA for the CDR3 is TGCGCCAGCAGGTTACAGGACGGTAGCTCCTACGAGCAGTACTTC. Based on the CDR3 plus reference TRBV5-1 and TRBJ2-7, the full variable domain is KAGVTQTPRYLIKTRGQQVTLSCSPISGHRSVSWYQQTPGQGLQFLFEYFSETQRNKGNFPGRFSGRQFSNSRSEMNVSTLELGDSALYLCASRLQDGSSYEQYFGPGTRLTVT.

The chain employs TRBV7-2 and TRBJ2-3; D ambiguous. Germline loops: CDR1 SGHTA, CDR2 FQGNSA. The CDR3 extends over 14 amino acids. V lost 5 bases and J 1 base, leaving 10 bases between the germline ends. CDR3 bases: TGTGCCAGCAGCCCCGGTTTCGGCACAGATACGCAGTATTTT. Its translation: CASSPGFGTDTQYF.